Sequencing of this TCR beta chain was carried out in a study of T-cell memory formation after mild COVID-19. Across the whole study: TCR clusters mostly belonged to single donors.

This clonotype is deemed medium-sized. What it recognizes is unknown. General study results and limits: Contracting CD4+ clones lay largely in CM and EM, with CD8+ ones residing in EMRA. Contracting clones from day 15 to 85 had balanced CD4/CD8; later expanders favoured CD4+.

TCRdb itself ran the 5' RACE reads through MiXCR, one entry per CDR3 protein. The sample lists thousands of distinct CDR3 sequences, around a quarter occurring once. The sequenced sample was PBMCs or a T cell subset sorted from them (not recorded which). The clonotype originates from an adult who had mild COVID-19 (a few samples of this study predate the infection). Cell type and time point are not known.

The chain's CDR3 is CASSRGAGAANVLTF. Here the CDR3 DNA reads TGTGCCAGCAGCCGGGGGGCCGGTGCTGCCAACGTCCTGACTTTC. V usage is TRBV7-2 and J usage is TRBJ2-6, with D tentatively TRBD2 (7 bases). Germline-derived CDR1 and CDR2 are SGHTA and FQGNSA. V gave up 5 bases and J gave up 7 bases, with 15 bases separating them. This CDR3 has 15 amino acids.